These 21 T cell receptor beta chains were all obtained from the same sample, sequenced in a study of PD-L1 blockade in urothelial cancer. Time point reported: peripheral blood 6 weeks after treatment start. Data came from immunoSEQ multiplex PCR; TCRdb stores just in-frame clones and leaves some out. Of some 40,000 clones in the sample, roughly 80% are singletons; the top ten hold about 10%. The material was PBMCs, obtained around atezolizumab (anti-PD-L1) treatment. Receptors originate from a man aged 35 to 55 with urothelial cancer.

Worth noting for this clone: This same CDR3 is encoded by further DNA sequences in the sample. The CDR3, as DNA: TGTGCCAGCATTCGAGGCGGTTCCTACAATGAGCAGTTCTTC. Translated: CASIRGGSYNEQFF. The chain recombines TRBV28 with TRBJ2-1, with D unclear. The CDR3 sequence is 14 residues long. The V end lost 7 bases, the J end lost 1 base, and 11 bases lay between the germline ends. Per germline, CDR1 MDHEN and CDR2 SYDVKM.

The V and J genes are TRBV27 and TRBJ2-3; 8 bases align to TRBD2. V gave up 5 bases and J gave up 5 bases; unmatched junction bases: 6. Germline CDR1 and CDR2: MNHEY and SMNVEV (reference sequence). This CDR3 is 14 amino acids long. The DNA for the CDR3 is TGTGCCAGCAGTAGTAGCGGGATGGGAGATACGCAGTATTTT. It is translated as CASSSSGMGDTQYF.

This clone appeared a single time. The rearrangement joins TRBV19 to TRBJ2-7; possibly TRBD2 for D (5 bases). This CDR3 is 14 amino acids long. CDR1 and CDR2 (germline): LNHDA, SQIVND (reference sequence). With 3 bases removed from V and 2 bases from J, the gap between germline ends came to 11 bases. The CDR3 region has the DNA TGTGCCAGTAGTATCTATGCGGGTCCCTACGAGCAGTACTTC. Residues: CASSIYAGPYEQYF.

The rearrangement uses TRBV9 and TRBJ1-2; unclear D gene. V was cut by 3 bases and J by 0 bases, with 9 bases left in between. Germline V CDR1 and CDR2: SGDLS, YYNGEE. This CDR3 is built from 14 residues. CDR3 residues: CASSGEGANYGYTF. CDR3 nucleotide sequence: TGTGCCAGCAGCGGGGAGGGAGCTAACTATGGCTACACCTTC.

CDR3 in amino acids: CAITPGGTDTQYF. The CDR3 DNA sequence: TGTGCCATCACCCCGGGAGGGACAGATACGCAGTATTTT. J is TRBJ2-3 and V is TRBV10-3; the match to TRBD2 covers 8 bases. Trimming cost V 7 bases and J 3 bases; bases outside gene matches: 3. Germline assignment: CDR1 ENHRY and CDR2 SYGVKD. This CDR3 is 13 amino acids long.

This chain connects TRBV6-5 to TRBJ2-7; 13 nucleotides match TRBD2. The CDR3 totals 13 residues. Losses at the gene ends were 5 bases for V and 12 bases for J; bases not matched to a gene: 7. Per germline, CDR1 MNHEY and CDR2 SVGAGI. The CDR3 DNA is TGTGCCAGCAGTCCCGGGACTAGCGGGATGGGGTACTTC. It encodes CASSPGTSGMGYF.

This rearrangement joins TRBV29-1 to TRBJ1-2, with TRBD1 as a possible D gene (5 bases). The germline gives CDR1 SQVTM, CDR2 ANQGSEA. This CDR3 is 12 amino acids long. Trimming took 6 bases from V and 8 from J, leaving 16 bases between them. CDR3 in DNA: TGCAGCGTCGGCTTCAGGGAAAGCGGCTACACCTTC. It translates to CSVGFRESGYTF.

A word on this clone: At one end, the junction sequence differs from germline, possibly due to a read error. This rearrangement joins TRBV7-7 to TRBJ2-2, with TRBD2 as a possible D gene (6 bases). CDR1 is SSHAT, CDR2 FNYEAQ, per germline (reference sequence). There are 16 residues in the CDR3. The CDR3 loop is CASSFEAGRVAGELFF. The CDR3 coding sequence is TGTGCTAGCAGCTTTGAGGCGGGGCGCGTAGCCGGGGAGCTGTTTTTT.

V gene TRBV6-1 combines with J gene TRBJ2-1; possible D gene TRBD2, 6 bases. Per the germline V gene, CDR1 is MNHNS and CDR2 is SASEGT. V was pared by 1 base and J by 3 bases, with 10 bases between. This CDR3 contains 15 residues. The DNA for the CDR3 is TGTGCCAGCAGTGAAGGCGGGACCTTCTACAATGAGCAGTTCTTC. Amino acids: CASSEGGTFYNEQFF.

The chain couples TRBV30 to TRBJ1-3; D is uncertain. The V end was cut by 2 bases, the J end by 0 bases, with 11 bases between. The CDR3 consists of 15 residues. The germline V gene has CDR1 GTSNPN and CDR2 SVGIG (reference sequence). Here the CDR3 reads CAWSPRKSSGNTIYF. The CDR3 DNA reads as TGTGCCTGGAGTCCGAGGAAGAGCTCTGGAAACACCATATATTTT.

This rearrangement joins TRBV6-5 to TRBJ1-1; D not certain. The length of the CDR3 is 13 residues. Germline CDR1 is MNHEY and CDR2 is SVGAGI. Trimming took 7 bases from V and 1 from J, leaving 10 bases between them. CDR3 coding DNA: TGTGCCAGCACCTCGGGAGGGAACACTGAAGCTTTCTTT. This translates into CASTSGGNTEAFF.

The chain has TRBV19 and TRBJ2-1, with D possibly TRBD2 on 6 matching bases. This CDR3 is built from 14 residues. CDR1 is LNHDA and CDR2 is SQIVND in the germline V gene (reference sequence). V shed 3 bases and J shed 10 bases, with 16 bases lying between them. The CDR3 coding sequence is TGTGCCAGTAGTATCCTACTAGCATCTTGGGAGCAGTTCTTC. Protein product: CASSILLASWEQFF.

The chain couples TRBV29-1 to TRBJ1-1; 9 bases agree with TRBD1. CDR3 length: 14 amino acids. From germline, CDR1 is SQVTM and CDR2 ANQGSEA. V lost 8 bases, J lost 2 bases, and 9 bases stayed unmatched. CDR3 in DNA: TGCAGCTTCAGACCGGGACAGGGAAACACTGAAGCTTTCTTT. Its translation is CSFRPGQGNTEAFF.

This sequence joins TRBV6-1 and TRBJ2-7; a weak D match, TRBD1 (5 bases). The CDR3 has 14 residues. CDR1 and CDR2 (germline): MNHNS, SASEGT. V lost 6 bases and J 2 bases, leaving 14 bases between the germline ends. Written as DNA, the CDR3 is TGTGCCAGCAGACAGACAGTGTCCACCTACGAGCAGTACTTC. Translating it yields CASRQTVSTYEQYF.

This clone has a handful of counts. The CDR3 is CASRPGHPYQPQHF. CDR3 in DNA: TGTGCCAGCAGACCAGGGCATCCCTATCAGCCCCAGCATTTT. The rearrangement uses TRBV28 and TRBJ1-5, with a tentative D call TRBD1 (5 bases). Per germline, CDR1 MDHEN and CDR2 SYDVKM. Trimming shortened V by 6 bases and J by 5 bases, and 14 bases separated the two germline ends. The CDR3 has 14 amino acids.

As DNA, the CDR3 is TGTGCCAGCAGGGGCGGGCACGGTGGCACAGATACGCAGTATTTT. Translating it yields CASRGGHGGTDTQYF. The chain uses TRBV28 and TRBJ2-3, with D possibly TRBD2 on 5 matching bases. The V gene's germline CDR1 is MDHEN and CDR2 SYDVKM. The V and J ends lost 6 bases and 1 base respectively, with 14 bases between them. This CDR3 region has 15 residues.

The chain combines TRBV7-9 with TRBJ2-5, with 8 nucleotides matching TRBD1. Losses at the gene ends were 1 base for V and 6 bases for J; bases not matched to a gene: 4. The CDR3 is 14 amino acids. The V gene's germline CDR1 is SEHNR and CDR2 FQNEAQ (reference sequence). This CDR3 is CASSLGGRGQTQYF. CDR3 sequence (DNA): TGTGCCAGCAGCTTAGGAGGCAGGGGGCAGACCCAGTACTTC.

This clone was detected a few times. The chain uses TRBV30 and TRBJ2-7, with unresolved D. The V gene's germline CDR1 is GTSNPN and CDR2 SVGIG (reference sequence). The CDR3 consists of 10 residues. The germline V and J ends were trimmed by 1 base and 13 bases, with 11 bases remaining between them. For the CDR3, the DNA is TGTGCCTGGAGTGCTACCTCTATATACTTC. Its protein product is CAWSATSIYF.

J is TRBJ1-1 and V is TRBV7-8, with TRBD1 as a possible D gene (6 bases). This CDR3 contains 20 residues. In germline, CDR1 is SGHVS, CDR2 FQNEAQ. Trimming stripped 5 bases from V and 3 bases from J, with 31 bases between. The CDR3 DNA reads as TGTGCCAGCAGCAGGGGAAGTGGCGGTAGCGGGGGGCGCGTGGACACTGAAGCTTTCTTT. Residues: CASSRGSGGSGGRVDTEAFF.

The genes are TRBV7-2 and TRBJ2-1; 7 bases match TRBD1. Germline V gene sequence: CDR1 SGHTA, CDR2 FQGNSA. The CDR3 consists of 14 residues. Trimming removed 1 base from V and 3 bases from J; junction bases left unmatched: 0. The CDR3 loop is CASSLDRGYNEQFF. In DNA form, the CDR3 reads TGTGCCAGCAGCTTAGACAGGGGCTACAATGAGCAGTTCTTC.

The chain recombines TRBV7-9 with TRBJ1-4, with 9 nucleotides matching TRBD1. The CDR3 runs to 15 residues. Germline-derived CDR1 and CDR2 are SEHNR and FQNEAQ (reference sequence). With V trimmed by 5 bases and J by 5 bases, 6 bases remained unmatched. The chain's CDR3 is CASSRWTGENEKLFF. Here the CDR3 DNA reads TGTGCCAGCAGCCGTTGGACAGGGGAGAATGAAAAACTGTTTTTT. The full variable domain, rest sourced from reference TRBV7-9 and TRBJ1-4, is DTGVSQNPRHKITKRGQNVTFRCDPISEHNRLYWYRQTLGQGPEFLTYFQNEAQLEKSRLLSDRFSAERPKGSFSTLEIQRTEQGDSAMYLCASSRWTGENEKLFFGSGTQLSVL.